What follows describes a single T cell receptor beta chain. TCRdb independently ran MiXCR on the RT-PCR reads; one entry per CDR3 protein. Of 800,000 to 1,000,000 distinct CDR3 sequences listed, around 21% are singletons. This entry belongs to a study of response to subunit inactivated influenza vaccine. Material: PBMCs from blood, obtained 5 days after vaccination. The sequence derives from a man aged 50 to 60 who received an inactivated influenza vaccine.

In DNA, the CDR3 is TGTGCCAGCAGGGACCAGACAGGGTGGTACGAGCAGTACTTC. It encodes CASRDQTGWYEQYF. V gene TRBV28 combines with J gene TRBJ2-7; TRBD1 agrees at 7 bases. The junction had 9 bases not matched to a gene; V was cut back by 6 bases and J by 4 bases. This CDR3 has 14 amino acids. Germline V gene lookup returns CDR1 MDHEN and CDR2 SYDVKM.